The 14 T cell receptor beta chains given below trace back to one sample, sequenced in a study of blood T cell repertoires in COVID-19. Profiling relied on immunoSEQ multiplex PCR, and the TCRdb table lists in-frame clones only, not all of them. Among about 300,000 clones listed, 86% were seen once. What was sequenced was peripheral blood. The receptor set was obtained from a woman in her forties or fifties with acute or convalescent COVID-19.

This chain uses TRBV28 with TRBJ1-5; 7 positions agree with TRBD1. Germline V gene sequence: CDR1 MDHEN, CDR2 SYDVKM. This CDR3 comprises 15 residues. The trim removed 2 bases at V and 3 bases at J, leaving 4 bases unmatched. As DNA, the CDR3 is TGTGCCAGCAGTTTACCACAGGGGCCCAATCAGCCCCAGCATTTT. This gives the protein CASSLPQGPNQPQHF.

Concerning this clone itself: Germline and junction disagree at one end, which may indicate a read error. The chain is built from TRBV5-1 and TRBJ1-3; D remains ambiguous. The CDR3 sequence is 16 residues long. Germline V gene lookup returns CDR1 SGHRS and CDR2 YFSETQ. CDR3 coding DNA: TGCGCCAGCAGCTTAGAACCGACGGGTGCGGGAAGCACCATATATTTT. This translates into CASSLEPTGAGSTIYF.

The gene calls are TRBV6-5 and TRBJ1-4; no definite D call. V lost 5 bases, J lost 5 bases, and 9 bases lay in between. The germline gives CDR1 MNHEY, CDR2 SVGAGI. This CDR3 has 13 residues. CDR3 in amino acids: CASSTHRNEKLFF. As DNA, the CDR3 is TGTGCCAGCAGTACCCATAGAAATGAAAAACTGTTTTTT.

This sequence joins TRBV6-5 and TRBJ2-7; 12 bases line up with TRBD2. Germline V gene sequence: CDR1 MNHEY, CDR2 SVGAGI. V gave up 11 bases and J gave up 4 bases; unmatched junction bases: 6. The CDR3 has 13 residues. CDR3 in amino acids: CACQTSGSYEQYF. The CDR3 DNA reads as TGTGCCTGTCAGACTAGCGGGAGTTACGAGCAGTACTTC.

The genes are TRBV29-1 and TRBJ2-4; 7 bases are shared with TRBD1. Germline V gene data show CDR1 as SQVTM and CDR2 as ANQGSEA. The V gene end was trimmed by 5 bases and the J gene end by 6 bases; junction bases not matched to a gene: 13. The CDR3 is 15 residues long. This chain's CDR3 is CSVTLTGPAGNIQYF. CDR3 bases: TGCAGCGTTACGTTGACAGGGCCAGCAGGAAACATTCAGTACTTC.

The chain combines TRBV11-2 with TRBJ2-3, with 10 bases aligning to TRBD1. This CDR3 is 15 amino acids long. CDR1 is SGHAT and CDR2 is FQNNGV in the germline V gene. After removal of 4 bases from V and 4 bases from J, the junction contained 5 bases not matched to a gene. The CDR3 protein is CASSSDRGRADTQYF. The CDR3, as DNA: TGTGCCAGCAGCTCCGACAGGGGGCGCGCAGATACGCAGTATTTT.

CDR3 coding DNA: TGTGCCAGCAACGCCGGGGGACAGCCAAGCTATGGCTACACCTTC. It is translated as CASNAGGQPSYGYTF. The chain is built from TRBV7-2 and TRBJ1-2; TRBD1 aligns across 7 bases. Germline CDR1 is SGHTA and CDR2 is FQGNSA. V gave up 7 bases and J gave up 4 bases; unmatched junction bases: 12. The CDR3 extends over 15 amino acids.

This CDR3 reads CASSRAGTGAYEQYF. CDR3 coding DNA: TGTGCCAGCAGTAGAGCCGGGACAGGGGCATACGAGCAGTACTTC. The chain joins TRBV27 to TRBJ2-7; the match to TRBD1 covers 10 bases. J lost 4 bases, V lost 5 bases, and 8 bases had no gene match. The CDR3 is 15 residues long. Germline V gene data show CDR1 as MNHEY and CDR2 as SMNVEV (reference sequence).

This clone has a single count. The J gene is TRBJ2-3, the V gene TRBV9, with D perhaps matching TRBD1 (5 bases). Germline loops: CDR1 SGDLS, CDR2 YYNGEE. CDR3 length: 16 amino acids. Trimming took 6 bases from V and 0 from J, leaving 17 bases between them. The CDR3 DNA is TGTGCCAGCAACTTGGAAGGGGATCCTAGCACAGATACGCAGTATTTT. Translating it yields CASNLEGDPSTDTQYF.

CDR3 protein: CASSWGGSYQPQHF. DNA for the CDR3: TGTGCCAGCAGTTGGGGGGGGTCATATCAGCCCCAGCATTTT. The V call is TRBV6-2 or TRBV6-3, the J call TRBJ1-5; TRBD1 might be the D (5 bases). Germline values: CDR1 MNHEY, CDR2 SVGEGT. V was shortened by 4 bases and J by 5 bases, with 12 bases between the two germline ends. The CDR3 sequence is 14 residues long.

V is TRBV28 and J is TRBJ2-3; D possibly corresponds to TRBD1 (5 bases). In germline, CDR1 is MDHEN, CDR2 SYDVKM. Trimming shortened V by 2 bases and J by 1 base, and 22 bases separated the two germline ends. The CDR3 covers 19 residues. The CDR3 coding sequence is TGTGCCAGCAGTTTAGAGGCTTTGGGGCCAGGGCGAGGCACAGATACGCAGTATTTT. This translates into CASSLEALGPGRGTDTQYF.

The chain uses TRBV18 and TRBJ2-3; TRBD2 agrees at 10 bases. The V and J ends lost 6 bases and 0 bases, in that order; junction bases with no gene match: 9. The germline V gene encodes CDR1 KGHSH and CDR2 LQKENI. The CDR3 sequence is 17 residues long. The CDR3 loop is CASSPTRLAGSTDTQYF. In nucleotides, the CDR3 is TGTGCCAGCTCCCCCACGCGACTAGCGGGTAGCACAGATACGCAGTATTTT.

The chain has TRBV3-1 (or the pseudogene TRBV3-2) and TRBJ1-1, with D perhaps TRBD1 (6 bases). The germline V gene encodes CDR1 LGHDT and CDR2 YNNKEL (reference sequence). Trimming shortened V by 8 bases and J by 1 base, and 20 bases separated the two germline ends. The CDR3 is 16 amino acids. The CDR3 spells CASLDSSRGANTEAFF. CDR3 bases: TGTGCCAGCTTGGACAGTTCCAGGGGAGCGAACACTGAAGCTTTCTTT.

J is TRBJ2-7 and V is TRBV7-8, with 12 bases that match TRBD2. Germline trimming cut 6 bases from V and 3 bases from J; bases unmatched to any gene: 6. CDR3 size: 15 residues. CDR1 is SGHVS, CDR2 FQNEAQ, per germline. The CDR3: CASSFGLAGNYEQYF. The CDR3 DNA follows: TGTGCCAGCAGTTTCGGACTAGCGGGGAACTACGAGCAGTACTTC.